This T cell receptor (beta chain) was sequenced for a study of human T cells and chemical hapten exposure. The time point here: pre-sensitization, week 0. Treatment in this sample: therapeutic diphenylcyclopropenone sensitization with weekly scalp DPC. In the study's own analysis: TCR counts had a median of approximately 87,000 per sample and spanned roughly 20,000 to 750,000. TCRdb processed the RACE reads anew with MiXCR; each CDR3 protein has one entry. The V and J calls reflect TCRdb's pipeline rather than the authors' work. Here the sample spans about 120,000 distinct CDR3 sequences, approximately 15% being singletons. Study observations and caveats: It was expanded TCRs that formed significantly more large CDR3 similarity clusters than controls did. TCRs above 1 in 1000 frequency stayed constant with DPC sensitization.

The CDR3 length is 16 residues. Germline CDR1 reads LGHNA; CDR2 reads YSLEER. V was trimmed by 3 bases and J by 1 base, leaving 15 bases between them. On this clonotype: Its matching antigen is unknown.

This clonotype originated in a young woman with alopecia areata. Some clones in this sample may be carry-over from other donors' samples. The specimen was whole blood, collected in connection with sensitization to the hapten diphenylcyclopropenone (DPC). This chain links TRBV4-3 with TRBJ2-5; D possibly uses TRBD1 or TRBD2 (6 bases each). The CDR3 here is CASSQGGGELQETQYF. The CDR3 DNA sequence: TGCGCCAGCAGCCAGGGGGGCGGGGAACTCCAAGAGACCCAGTACTTC.